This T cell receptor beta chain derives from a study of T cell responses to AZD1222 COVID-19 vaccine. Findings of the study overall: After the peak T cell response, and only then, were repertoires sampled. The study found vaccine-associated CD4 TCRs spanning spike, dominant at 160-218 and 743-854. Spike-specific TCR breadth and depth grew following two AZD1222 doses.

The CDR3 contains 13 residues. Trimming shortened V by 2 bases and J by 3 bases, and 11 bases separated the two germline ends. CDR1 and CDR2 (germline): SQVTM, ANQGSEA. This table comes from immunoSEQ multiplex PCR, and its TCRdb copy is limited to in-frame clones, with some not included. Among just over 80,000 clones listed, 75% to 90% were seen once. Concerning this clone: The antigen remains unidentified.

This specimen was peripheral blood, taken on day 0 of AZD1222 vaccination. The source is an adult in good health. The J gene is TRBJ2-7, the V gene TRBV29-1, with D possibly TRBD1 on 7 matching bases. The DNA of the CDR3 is TGCAGCGTTGAAACAGGGGAGGACTACGAGCAGTACTTC. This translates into CSVETGEDYEQYF.